Sequencing of this T cell receptor beta chain was carried out in a study of cytomegalovirus exposure and HLA in healthy donors. This CDR3 contains 14 residues. V was clipped by 2 bases and J by 3 bases, with 5 bases between them. Germline-derived CDR1 and CDR2 are LNHNV and YYDKDF (reference sequence). The data were produced by immunoSEQ multiplex PCR, yet TCRdb's version contains in-frame clones alone and is incomplete. The sample includes roughly 120,000 clones, roughly 88% of them seen just once. Among the 120 subjects of the validation cohort, separate from the roughly 650-subject first cohort, were the donors.

Sequencing input: PBMCs. The chain employs TRBV15 and TRBJ2-6; D is undetermined. The source of this sequence is a man younger than 30 in good health and CMV-seronegative. The CDR3 coding sequence is TGTGCCACCAGCAGAATGTATGGGGCCAACGTCCTGACTTTC. Translation: CATSRMYGANVLTF.